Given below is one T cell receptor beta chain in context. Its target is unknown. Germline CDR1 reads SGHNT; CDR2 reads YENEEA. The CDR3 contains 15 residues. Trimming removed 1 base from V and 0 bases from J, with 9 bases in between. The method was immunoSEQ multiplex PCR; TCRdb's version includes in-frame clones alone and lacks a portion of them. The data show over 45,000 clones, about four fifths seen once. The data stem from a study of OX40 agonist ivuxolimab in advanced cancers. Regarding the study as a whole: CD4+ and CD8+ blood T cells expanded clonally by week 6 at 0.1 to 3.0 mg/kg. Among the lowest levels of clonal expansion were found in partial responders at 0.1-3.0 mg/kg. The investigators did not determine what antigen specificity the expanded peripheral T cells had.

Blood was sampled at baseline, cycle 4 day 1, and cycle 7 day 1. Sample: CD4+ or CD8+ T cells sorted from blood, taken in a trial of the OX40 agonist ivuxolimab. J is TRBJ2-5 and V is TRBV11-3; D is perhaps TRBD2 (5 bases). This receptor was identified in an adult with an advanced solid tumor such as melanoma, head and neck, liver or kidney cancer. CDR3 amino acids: CASSLGGLDQETQYF. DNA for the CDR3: TGTGCCAGCAGCTTAGGAGGGTTAGACCAAGAGACCCAGTACTTC.